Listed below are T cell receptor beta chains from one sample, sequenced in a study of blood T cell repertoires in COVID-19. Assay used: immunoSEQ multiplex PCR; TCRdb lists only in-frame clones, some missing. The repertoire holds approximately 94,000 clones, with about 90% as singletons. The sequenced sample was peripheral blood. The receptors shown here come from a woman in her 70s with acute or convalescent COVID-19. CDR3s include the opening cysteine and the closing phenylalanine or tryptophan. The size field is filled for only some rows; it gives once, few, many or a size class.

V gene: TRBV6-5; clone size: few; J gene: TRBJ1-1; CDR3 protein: CASTAGGNTEAFF
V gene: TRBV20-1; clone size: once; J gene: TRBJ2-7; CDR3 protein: CSASPHRDAPYEQYF
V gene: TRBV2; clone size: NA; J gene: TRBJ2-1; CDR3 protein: CASLLPGLAGVNEQFF
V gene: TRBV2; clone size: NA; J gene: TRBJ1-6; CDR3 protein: CATKDRRGYSPLHF
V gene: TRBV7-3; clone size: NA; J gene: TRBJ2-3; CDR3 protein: CASSLGLGADTQYF
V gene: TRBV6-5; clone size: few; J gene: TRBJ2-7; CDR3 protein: CASSYGPHSYEQYF
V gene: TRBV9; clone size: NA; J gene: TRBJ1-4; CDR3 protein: CASSARTGGNNEKLFF
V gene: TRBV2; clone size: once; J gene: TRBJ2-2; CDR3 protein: CASSEGTSDSGELFF
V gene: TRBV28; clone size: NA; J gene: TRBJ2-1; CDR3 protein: CASSLRWGGSSYNEQFF
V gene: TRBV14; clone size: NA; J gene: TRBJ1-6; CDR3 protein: CASSNLGQGHSPLHF
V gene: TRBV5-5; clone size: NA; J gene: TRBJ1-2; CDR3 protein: CASSLQGPFYGYTF
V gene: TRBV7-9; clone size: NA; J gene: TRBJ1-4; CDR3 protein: CASSLRGFGEKLFF
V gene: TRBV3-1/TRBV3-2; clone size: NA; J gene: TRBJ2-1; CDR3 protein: CASSPSGPLSEQFF
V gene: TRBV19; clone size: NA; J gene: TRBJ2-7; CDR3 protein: CASSGQNREGKFYEQYF
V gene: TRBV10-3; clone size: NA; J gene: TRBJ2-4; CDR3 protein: CAISDRDRQGDIQYF
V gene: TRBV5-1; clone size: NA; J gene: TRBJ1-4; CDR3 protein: CASSLNQAGEKLFF
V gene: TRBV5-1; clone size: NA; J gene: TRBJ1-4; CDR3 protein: CASSLAPTGGNEKLFF
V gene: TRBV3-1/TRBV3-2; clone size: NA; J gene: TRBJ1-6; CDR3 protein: CASSQITGNSPLHF
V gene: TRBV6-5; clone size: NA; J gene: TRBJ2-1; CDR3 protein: CAARSRYNEQFF
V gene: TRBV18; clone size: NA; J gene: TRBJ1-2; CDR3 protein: CASSQGTGGNYGYTF
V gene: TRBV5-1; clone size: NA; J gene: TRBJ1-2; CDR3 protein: CASSPRSRGDYGYTF
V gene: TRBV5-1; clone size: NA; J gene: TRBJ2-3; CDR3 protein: CASSPAHTSGRGTDTQYF
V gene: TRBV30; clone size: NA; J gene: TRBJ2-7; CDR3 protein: CAWSRIRVRLYEQYF
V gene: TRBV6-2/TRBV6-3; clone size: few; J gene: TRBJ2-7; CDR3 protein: CASSSRGSSYEQYF
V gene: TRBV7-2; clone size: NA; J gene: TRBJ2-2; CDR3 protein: CASSLAGANTGELFF
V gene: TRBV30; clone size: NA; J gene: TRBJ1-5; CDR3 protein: CAWSQGDRSNQPQHF
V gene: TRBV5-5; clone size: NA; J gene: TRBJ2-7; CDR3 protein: CASSLVFYGSGNEQYF
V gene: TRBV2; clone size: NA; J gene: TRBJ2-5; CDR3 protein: CASRAGLAGGQETQYF